These 20 T cell receptor beta chains were all obtained from the same sample, sequenced in a study of Graves' ophthalmopathy and Graves' hyperthyroidism. RNA transcripts were the source from which TCR beta CDR3 regions were amplified. First-round RT-PCR employed HTBI primers, with a second-round multiplex PCR after it. MiXCR was run by TCRdb on the multiplex PCR reads, yielding one entry per CDR3 protein. The sample lists hundreds of thousands of distinct CDR3 sequences, 22% seen once, with around 6.9% in the top ten. The specimen was peripheral blood. The receptors were gathered from a woman aged 18-35 years with stable Graves' hyperthyroidism. Some clones in this sample may be carry-over from other donors' samples.

This clonotype was counted many times. V usage is TRBV19 and J usage is TRBJ1-5, with a weak D call TRBD1 (5 bases). Deletions cut 0 bases from V and 2 bases from J, with 8 bases between. Germline CDR1 reads LNHDA; CDR2 reads SQIVND (reference sequence). The CDR3 loop spans 15 amino acids. CDR3 in DNA: TGTGCCAGTAGTATAGACAGGGAGGGCAATCAGCCCCAGCATTTT. It encodes CASSIDREGNQPQHF.

This chain connects TRBV29-1 to TRBJ2-7, with 7 nucleotides matching TRBD2. J gave up 3 bases and V 4 bases, and 6 bases lay outside the gene matches. Germline V gene lookup returns CDR1 SQVTM and CDR2 ANQGSEA. CDR3 length: 13 residues. CDR3: CSVVSGEGYEQYF. CDR3 DNA sequence: TGCAGCGTTGTATCCGGGGAGGGCTACGAGCAGTACTTC.

This clonotype has ten or more counts. The chain recombines TRBV5-1 with TRBJ1-1; TRBD1 matches 7 bases. Germline lookup yields CDR1 SGHRS and CDR2 YFSETQ. V lost 0 bases and J lost 5; bases outside the gene matches: 10. The CDR3 is made up of 16 amino acids. The CDR3 DNA sequence: TGCGCCAGCAGCTTGGTGGCGGGACAGCCTTCGACTGAAGCTTTCTTT. As protein: CASSLVAGQPSTEAFF.

This clonotype was observed many times. The chain uses TRBV15 and TRBJ2-2; TRBD1 matches 11 bases. CDR3 length: 16 amino acids. The V gene end was trimmed by 3 bases and the J gene end by 5 bases; junction bases not matched to a gene: 5. Germline V CDR1 and CDR2: LNHNV, YYDKDF (reference sequence). The CDR3 DNA sequence: TGTGCCACCAGCAGGGACAGGGGGCGGATGACCGGGGAGCTGTTTTTT. Its protein product is CATSRDRGRMTGELFF.

In regard to this clonotype: This may come from a read error, since a much larger clone is one base off. This chain uses TRBV30 with TRBJ2-2, with D unclear. CDR3 size: 12 residues. Looked up from germline, CDR1 is GTSNPN and CDR2 is SVGIG (reference sequence). The CDR3 sequence is CSWSVLSGELFF. The CDR3 DNA follows: TGTTCCTGGAGTGTTCTATCTGGGGAGCTGTTTTTT.

This clonotype was counted ten times or more. The chain recombines TRBV6-1 with TRBJ1-1, with D possibly being TRBD1 (6 bases). CDR3 size: 15 residues. The ends were cut back, 6 bases at V and 7 bases at J, with 21 bases in the middle. In germline, CDR1 is MNHNS, CDR2 SASEGT. The CDR3: CASRQAGGQPFEAFF. The CDR3 DNA is TGTGCCAGCAGGCAAGCGGGTGGACAGCCTTTTGAAGCTTTCTTT.

This clonotype was counted between two and nine times. This sequence joins TRBV19 and TRBJ1-1, with 8 bases aligning to TRBD1. Per germline, CDR1 LNHDA and CDR2 SQIVND (reference sequence). The CDR3 consists of 13 residues. Trimming at V came to 5 bases and at J to 7 bases, leaving 6 bases not matched to a gene. This CDR3 is CASSPGTGLEAFF. CDR3 nucleotide sequence: TGTGCCAGTAGTCCCGGGACAGGCCTTGAAGCTTTCTTT.

This rearrangement joins TRBV25-1 to TRBJ2-5, with D possibly TRBD2 on 7 matching bases. The ends were cut back, 2 bases at V and 5 bases at J, with 18 bases in the middle. CDR1 MGHDK and CDR2 SYGVNS come from the germline V gene. The CDR3 length is 16 residues. DNA for the CDR3: TGTGCCAGCAGTGAAGGGGGGGCAGGGGATGCGGAGACCCAGTACTTC. It codes for CASSEGGAGDAETQYF.

On this clonotype itself: Without the conserved terminal phenylalanine or tryptophan, this CDR3 likely stems from a read error. The chain uses TRBV29-1 and TRBJ2-7; D is possibly TRBD2 (5 bases). Germline CDR1 and CDR2: SQVTM and ANQGSEA. V was clipped by 4 bases and J by 0 bases, with 10 bases between them. The CDR3 is 13 residues long. CDR3 in DNA: TGCAGCGTTGTTGGCGGGCGCTCCTACGAGCAGTACTCC. Translating it yields CSVVGGRSYEQYS.

This clonotype was picked up many times. The chain is built from TRBV6-1 and TRBJ1-1; tentatively, D is TRBD1 (5 bases). Trimming took off 4 bases at V and 6 bases at J, with 12 bases between the two ends. The CDR3 has 13 residues. The germline V gene encodes CDR1 MNHNS and CDR2 SASEGT. CDR3: CASSGRESSEAFF. DNA of the CDR3: TGTGCCAGCAGTGGCAGGGAATCGTCTGAAGCTTTCTTT.

This clonotype was seen at least ten times. V and J are TRBV7-2 and TRBJ2-7; D is uncertain. CDR1 SGHTA and CDR2 FQGNSA come from the germline V gene. The CDR3 is 11 amino acids. Between the trimmed V and J ends, which lost 6 bases and 5 bases, there was a span of 8 bases. In nucleotides, the CDR3 is TGTGCCAGCAGTCAGGTAGACGAGCAGTACTTC. As protein: CASSQVDEQYF.

This clonotype has just one count. One junction end disagrees with the germline gene, perhaps due to a read error. CDR3 residues: CASSPEWEFYSYQPQHF. The DNA for the CDR3 is TGTGCCAGCAGCCCAGAGTGGGAGTTCTATAGCTATCAGCCGCAGCATTTT. V gene TRBV27 combines with J gene TRBJ1-5; no definite D call. CDR1 and CDR2 from the germline V gene are MNHEY and SMNVEV (reference sequence). The CDR3 sequence is 17 residues long.

The chain uses TRBV6-1 and TRBJ1-2, with 8 bases identical to TRBD1. The V gene end was trimmed by 0 bases and the J gene end by 4 bases; junction bases not matched to a gene: 4. Germline V lookup: CDR1 MNHNS, CDR2 SASEGT. This CDR3 is built from 15 residues. CDR3 sequence reads: CASSEADRAGYGYTF. CDR3 nucleotide sequence: TGTGCCAGCAGTGAAGCGGACAGGGCGGGCTATGGCTACACCTTC.

The rearrangement uses TRBV5-6 and TRBJ2-5; no definite D call. Germline CDR1 reads SGHDT; CDR2 reads YYEEEE. The CDR3 is made up of 15 amino acids. V gave up 1 base and J gave up 2 bases, with 12 bases separating them. This CDR3 is CASSLRGSGQETQYF. CDR3 sequence (DNA): TGTGCCAGCAGCTTGCGAGGAAGTGGACAAGAGACCCAGTACTTC.

The chain is built from TRBV10-3 and TRBJ2-7; weak D call: TRBD1 (7 bases). V was clipped by 6 bases and J by 2 bases, with 14 bases between them. The V gene's germline CDR1 is ENHRY and CDR2 SYGVKD. The CDR3 contains 14 residues. CDR3 sequence reads: CAISVGGGAYEQYF. The CDR3 coding sequence is TGTGCCATCAGCGTAGGAGGGGGCGCCTACGAGCAGTACTTC.

This clonotype has at least ten counts. The gene calls are TRBV12-3 or TRBV12-4 and TRBJ1-2, with 7 nucleotides matching TRBD1. This CDR3 is 15 amino acids long. The ends lost 6 bases at V and 6 bases at J; junction bases unmatched: 13. CDR3 sequence reads: CASRFFDRVGNGYTF. CDR3 nucleotides: TGTGCCAGCAGGTTTTTCGACAGGGTTGGAAATGGCTACACCTTC.

The rearrangement joins TRBV9 to TRBJ2-2; 8 bases fit TRBD2. V lost 4 bases and J lost 4; bases outside the gene matches: 6. The CDR3 covers 15 residues. Germline values: CDR1 SGDLS, CDR2 YYNGEE. The CDR3 nucleotides read TGTGCCAGCAGCCCCCCGGGAGGGCTCACCGGGGAGCTGTTTTTT. Translating gives CASSPPGGLTGELFF.

The gene calls are TRBV6-1 and TRBJ2-4, with TRBD2 matching over 7 bases. Losses at the gene ends were 7 bases for V and 3 bases for J; bases not matched to a gene: 12. Germline V lookup: CDR1 MNHNS, CDR2 SASEGT. The CDR3 runs to 16 residues. CDR3 bases: TGTGCCAGCAACATGGGGGGGGGTGGTAACAAAAACATTCAGTACTTC. It encodes CASNMGGGGNKNIQYF.

The J gene is TRBJ2-6, the V gene TRBV2, with 7 bases fitting TRBD1. CDR3 length: 16 residues. Germline-derived CDR1 and CDR2 are SNHLY and FYNNEI. V lost 10 bases, J lost 0 bases, and 9 bases stayed unmatched. For the CDR3, the DNA is TGTGCCACCAGGACAGGACGATCCTCTGGGGCCAACGTCCTGACTTTC. It codes for CATRTGRSSGANVLTF.

This clonotype was observed at least ten times. V usage is TRBV6-5 and J usage is TRBJ2-5; D is possibly TRBD2 (5 bases). V dropped 6 bases and J dropped 2 bases, with 19 bases sitting between them. The germline CDR1 and CDR2 sequences are MNHEY and SVGAGI. This CDR3 region has 16 residues. DNA of the CDR3: TGTGCCAGCAGCCGTTCCGTGGGAGAGGTTCAAGAGACCCAGTACTTC. Its protein product is CASSRSVGEVQETQYF.